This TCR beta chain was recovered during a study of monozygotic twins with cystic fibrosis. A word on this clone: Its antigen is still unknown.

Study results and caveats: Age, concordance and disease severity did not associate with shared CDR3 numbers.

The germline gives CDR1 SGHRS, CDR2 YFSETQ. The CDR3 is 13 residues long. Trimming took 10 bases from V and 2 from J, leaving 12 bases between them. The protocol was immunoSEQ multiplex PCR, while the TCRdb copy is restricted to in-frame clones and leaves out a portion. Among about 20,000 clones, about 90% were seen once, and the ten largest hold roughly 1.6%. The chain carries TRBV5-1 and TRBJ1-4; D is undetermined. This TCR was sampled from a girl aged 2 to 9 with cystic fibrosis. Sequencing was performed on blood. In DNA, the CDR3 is TGCGCCCTAGGATGGTGTACTAATGAAAAACTGTTTTTT. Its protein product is CALGWCTNEKLFF.